Listed below are T cell receptor beta chains from one sample, sequenced in a study of T-cell memory formation after mild COVID-19. TCRdb re-called the 5' RACE reads with MiXCR, one entry per CDR3 protein. The sample comprises some 160,000 distinct CDR3 sequences, about a third of which are singletons, and more than 10% rests with the top ten. The sample comprised PBMCs or a T cell subset sorted from them (not recorded which). The receptors stem from an adult woman who had mild COVID-19 (a few samples of this study predate the infection). Cell type and time point are not known. Both conserved end residues are part of each CDR3. Each record gives: clone size, J gene, V gene, D gene, CDR3 protein. D genes are given only for firm matches. Clone size is stated in some rows and not others, as once, few, many or a class when expanded.

>.|TRBJ1-5|TRBV7-9|.
CASSLSGAGAGNQPQHF
>.|TRBJ2-1|TRBV24-1|TRBD2
CATSELAGGEQFF
>few|TRBJ1-2|TRBV20-1|TRBD1
CSAWTGGAYGYTF
>few|TRBJ2-7|TRBV7-9|.
CASSLTSAGAEQYF
>few|TRBJ2-1|TRBV20-1|.
CSATNDLGNEQFF
>.|TRBJ2-1|TRBV2|TRBD2
CASSGLAGGPGNEQFF
>.|TRBJ2-5|TRBV7-9|.
CASSPPFRVGETQYF
>once|TRBJ2-5|TRBV4-2|.
CASSQDGDSGAETQYF
>.|TRBJ2-3|TRBV12-3/TRBV12-4|.
CASQSPSSTQYF
>few|TRBJ1-1|TRBV5-1|TRBD1
CASSYQGATNTEAFF
>.|TRBJ2-7|TRBV13|.
CASTVGRGASYEQYF
>.|TRBJ2-3|TRBV18|.
CASSPTTVDTQYF
>.|TRBJ1-5|TRBV7-9|.
CASSLDRQAGNQPQHF
>few|TRBJ2-5|TRBV7-3|.
CASSTTPQETQYF
>few|TRBJ2-3|TRBV2|TRBD2
CASRGTSGPTDTQYF
>few|TRBJ2-3|TRBV7-7|TRBD2
CASSLGLAGGADTQYF
>.|TRBJ2-1|TRBV7-2|.
CASTGGAIYNEQFF
>.|TRBJ1-1|TRBV5-5|.
CASSFIRGAEAFF
>.|TRBJ2-1|TRBV12-3/TRBV12-4|.
CASSLGDSSFF